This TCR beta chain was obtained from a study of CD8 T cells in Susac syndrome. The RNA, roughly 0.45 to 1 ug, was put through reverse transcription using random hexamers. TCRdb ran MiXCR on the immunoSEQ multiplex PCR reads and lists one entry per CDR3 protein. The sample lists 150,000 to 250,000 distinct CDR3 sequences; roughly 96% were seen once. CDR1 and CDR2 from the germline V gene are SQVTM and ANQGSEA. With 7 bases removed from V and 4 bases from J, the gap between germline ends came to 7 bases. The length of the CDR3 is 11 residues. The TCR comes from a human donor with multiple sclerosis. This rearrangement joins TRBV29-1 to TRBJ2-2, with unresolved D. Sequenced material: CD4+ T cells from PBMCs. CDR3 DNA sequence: TGCAGCGCCGACCGCACCGGGGAGCTGTTTTTT. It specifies CSADRTGELFF.